A selection of T cell receptor beta chains follows, all from one sample in a study of cytomegalovirus exposure and HLA in healthy donors. The protocol was immunoSEQ multiplex PCR, while the TCRdb copy is restricted to in-frame clones and leaves out a portion. The data contain under 150,000 clones, 75% to 80% of them singletons. The sequenced material came from PBMCs. The receptors shown here come from a woman in her forties in good health and CMV-seropositive. Each CDR3 is given with its conserved first and last residue. D genes are given only for firm matches. Clone size is not always given. Where it is, it says once, few, many or a class for expanded clones.

D gene | J gene | clone size | V gene | CDR3 protein | CDR3 DNA
TRBD1 | TRBJ2-5 | - | TRBV27 | CASSLGLGQGSSQETQYF | TGTGCCAGCAGTTTAGGTTTAGGACAGGGGAGTTCGCAGGAGACCCAGTACTTC
TRBD2 | TRBJ2-1 | - | TRBV10-3 | CAISESSSGRYNEQFF | TGTGCCATCAGTGAGTCGTCTAGCGGGCGCTACAATGAGCAGTTCTTC
- | TRBJ2-2 | - | TRBV29-1 | CSVVGGNTGELFF | TGCAGCGTTGTGGGGGGGAACACCGGGGAGCTGTTTTTT
TRBD1 | TRBJ1-1 | few | TRBV29-1 | CSSFTGDTEAFF | TGCAGCTCCTTTACAGGGGACACTGAAGCTTTCTTT
TRBD1 | TRBJ2-7 | - | TRBV28 | CASRTGTVTYEQYF | TGTGCCAGCAGAACCGGGACAGTTACCTACGAGCAGTACTTC
TRBD1 | TRBJ1-5 | - | TRBV6-5 | CASSPGGTVNQPQHF | TGTGCCAGCAGTCCGGGGGGGACAGTCAATCAGCCCCAGCATTTT
TRBD2 | TRBJ2-7 | - | TRBV4-1 | CASSQTSGSYEQYF | TGCGCCAGCAGCCAGACTAGCGGGTCCTACGAGCAGTACTTC
TRBD1 | TRBJ2-7 | - | TRBV28 | CASSGTGANEQYF | TGTGCCAGCAGCGGGACAGGGGCCAACGAGCAGTACTTC
TRBD1 | TRBJ1-1 | - | TRBV18 | CASSPTEGANTEAFF | TGTGCCAGCTCACCAACGGAGGGGGCGAACACTGAAGCTTTCTTT
- | TRBJ2-5 | - | TRBV6-5 | CASSLSAGSGTQYF | TGTGCCAGCAGTTTATCGGCTGGTAGCGGGACCCAGTACTTC
TRBD2 | TRBJ2-3 | - | TRBV7-9 | CASSLLLAIRVPDTQYF | TGTGCCAGCAGCTTATTACTAGCGATAAGAGTCCCAGATACGCAGTATTTT
TRBD2 | TRBJ2-7 | - | TRBV5-1 | CASSIRLAGAYEQYF | TGCGCCAGCAGCATTCGACTAGCGGGAGCTTACGAGCAGTACTTC
TRBD1 | TRBJ1-5 | - | TRBV10-3 | CAISRDRRGNQPQHF | TGTGCCATCAGTCGGGACAGAAGGGGCAATCAGCCCCAGCATTTT
TRBD1 | TRBJ2-7 | - | TRBV7-8 | CASSLLGGGEQYF | TGTGCCAGCAGCTTATTAGGGGGCGGGGAGCAGTACTTC
TRBD2 | TRBJ2-5 | - | TRBV19 | CASSPSGRSIQETQYF | TGTGCCAGTAGTCCTAGCGGACGATCTATCCAAGAGACCCAGTACTTC
TRBD1 | TRBJ2-1 | few | TRBV5-6 | CASSPPQGAYNEQFF | TGTGCCAGCAGCCCCCCGCAGGGGGCCTACAATGAGCAGTTCTTC
- | TRBJ2-3 | - | TRBV13 | CASSLSGTDTQYF | TGTGCCAGCAGCCTTAGCGGCACAGATACGCAGTATTTT
- | TRBJ2-5 | - | TRBV6-5 | CASSDQGRETQYF | TGTGCCAGCAGTGACCAGGGGCGGGAGACCCAGTACTTC
TRBD2 | TRBJ2-4 | - | TRBV7-9 | CASSSTSGRGAKNIQYF | TGTGCCAGCAGCTCGACTAGCGGGAGGGGAGCCAAAAACATTCAGTACTTC
TRBD2 | TRBJ2-5 | - | TRBV4-2 | CASSQDKAAGVETQYF | TGTGCCAGCAGCCAAGATAAGGCAGCGGGAGTGGAGACCCAGTACTTC
- | TRBJ2-2 | - | TRBV27 | CASSLDSHYTGELFF | TGTGCCAGCAGTTTAGACAGCCATTACACCGGGGAGCTGTTTTTT
- | TRBJ2-6 | - | TRBV6-6 | CASSYSGSHGANVLTF | TGTGCCAGCAGTTACTCCGGGAGCCATGGGGCCAACGTCCTGACTTTC
- | TRBJ1-2 | - | TRBV5-1 | CASDEQGLTGYTF | TGCGCCAGCGACGAACAGGGACTAACGGGCTACACCTTC
- | TRBJ2-7 | - | TRBV7-2 | CASSLSYEQYF | TGTGCCAGCAGCTTATCTTACGAGCAGTACTTC
- | TRBJ2-7 | - | TRBV2 | CASSVEVFYEQYF | TGTGCCAGCAGTGTAGAAGTATTCTACGAGCAGTACTTC
TRBD2 | TRBJ2-1 | few | TRBV6-5 | CASSLAGVQFF | TGTGCCAGCAGTCTAGCGGGAGTGCAGTTCTTC
TRBD1 | TRBJ2-5 | - | TRBV5-1 | CASSLVTGGSKETQYF | TGCGCCAGCAGCTTGGTTACAGGGGGTTCTAAAGAGACCCAGTACTTC
TRBD1 | TRBJ2-5 | - | TRBV7-2 | CASSLVTGGKETQYF | TGTGCCAGCAGCTTAGTGACAGGGGGTAAAGAGACCCAGTACTTC
TRBD1 | TRBJ1-5 | - | TRBV28 | CASSWGQRQPQHF | TGTGCCAGCAGTTGGGGACAGAGGCAGCCCCAGCATTTT
- | TRBJ2-2 | once | TRBV7-7 | CASSLLGTGELFF | TGTGCTAGCAGCTTACTCGGCACCGGGGAGCTGTTTTTT
- | TRBJ1-4 | - | TRBV2 | CASSEGPRDEKLFF | TGTGCCAGCAGTGAAGGTCCGCGAGATGAAAAACTGTTTTTT
- | TRBJ1-1 | - | TRBV5-5 | CASSRPGGKTEAFF | TGTGCCAGCAGCCGTCCGGGGGGAAAAACTGAAGCTTTCTTT
TRBD1 | TRBJ1-1 | - | TRBV5-1 | CASSQAGTGGYTEAFF | TGCGCCAGCAGCCAGGCCGGGACAGGGGGCTACACTGAAGCTTTCTTT
- | TRBJ2-2 | - | TRBV7-9 | CASSPTQGSHTGELFF | TGTGCCAGCAGCCCAACCCAGGGGTCACACACCGGGGAGCTGTTTTTT
TRBD2 | TRBJ2-1 | few | TRBV28 | CASSSLAGESYNEQFF | TGTGCCAGCAGTTCATTAGCGGGAGAGTCCTACAATGAGCAGTTCTTC
- | TRBJ1-3 | - | TRBV5-4 | CASSLAGSGTIYF | TGTGCCAGCAGCTTGGCGGGGTCCGGCACCATATATTTT
- | TRBJ2-2 | - | TRBV29-1 | CSVDIRGNTGELFF | TGCAGCGTTGATATCAGGGGGAACACCGGGGAGCTGTTTTTT
- | TRBJ1-1 | many | TRBV6-6 | CAGMLPGNTEAFF | TGTGCCGGTATGTTGCCGGGGAACACTGAAGCTTTCTTT
- | TRBJ2-7 | once | TRBV7-8 | CASSSLGSSYEQYF | TGTGCCAGCAGCTCCTTAGGGAGCTCCTACGAGCAGTACTTC
- | TRBJ2-5 | - | TRBV29-1 | CSVGRGQETQYF | TGCAGCGTTGGCAGGGGTCAAGAGACCCAGTACTTC
TRBD1 | TRBJ1-1 | - | TRBV5-4 | CATTGVNTEAFF | TGTGCCACTACAGGGGTGAACACTGAAGCTTTCTTT
- | TRBJ2-3 | - | TRBV2 | CASTREDTQYF | TGTGCCAGCACAAGGGAGGATACGCAGTATTTT
- | TRBJ2-1 | - | TRBV30 | CAWNPGSVYNEQFF | TGTGCCTGGAACCCAGGATCGGTATACAATGAGCAGTTCTTC
- | TRBJ1-1 | - | TRBV7-2 | CATSTGRRAFF | TGTGCCACCTCGACAGGCCGCAGGGCTTTCTTT
TRBD2 | TRBJ2-3 | - | TRBV2 | CASKVTSGTDTQYF | TGTGCCAGCAAGGTGACTAGCGGCACAGATACGCAGTATTTT
- | TRBJ1-5 | - | TRBV6-1 | CASSEAGPWKPQHF | TGTGCCAGCAGTGAGGCGGGCCCTTGGAAGCCCCAGCATTTT
- | TRBJ1-2 | once | TRBV18 | CASSPSPGGENYGYTF | TGTGCCAGCTCACCTTCCCCCGGGGGGGAGAACTATGGCTACACCTTC
- | TRBJ2-3 | - | TRBV4-1 | CASSQAHSTDTQYF | TGCGCCAGCAGCCAAGCCCATAGCACAGATACGCAGTATTTT
- | TRBJ2-2 | - | TRBV4-2 | CASSRLDSNTGELFF | TGTGCCAGCAGCCGCCTGGACTCGAACACCGGGGAGCTGTTTTTT
TRBD1 | TRBJ1-4 | - | TRBV6-5 | CASSYSTGGFEKLFF | TGTGCCAGCAGTTACTCGACAGGGGGCTTTGAAAAACTGTTTTTT
- | TRBJ1-1 | - | TRBV15 | CATSSLDSGTEAFF | TGTGCCACCAGCAGTTTGGACAGCGGCACTGAAGCTTTCTTT
- | TRBJ1-4 | - | TRBV6-1 | CASRAHSSTNEKLFF | TGTGCCAGCAGGGCTCACAGCTCAACTAATGAAAAACTGTTTTTT
- | TRBJ2-7 | - | TRBV7-9 | CASSFGSETYEQYF | TGTGCCAGCAGCTTTGGGAGTGAGACCTACGAGCAGTACTTC
- | TRBJ2-5 | - | TRBV6-6 | CASSSGTPLFQQYF | TGTGCCAGCAGCTCCGGGACTCCTTTATTCCAGCAGTACTTC
TRBD2 | TRBJ2-2 | - | TRBV4-2 | CASSLMGTSGTLPGELFF | TGTGCCAGCAGTCTAATGGGGACTAGCGGGACCCTGCCCGGGGAGCTGTTTTTT